The clone carrying this T cell receptor (beta chain) was seen more than once but under ten times. These data belong to a study of blood T cell repertoires in COVID-19. Turning to the study itself: The origin of the acute and convalescent COVID-19 samples was the United States, Italy and Spain. T cells, B-cell-depleted T cells, or PBMCs supplied cDNA or gDNA.

In the authors' methods: Estimates of nucleated cell counts were drawn from the amplification of reference gene primers. This table comes from immunoSEQ multiplex PCR, and its TCRdb copy is limited to in-frame clones, with some not included. The V and J calls and clone size come from that table; D and trimming were worked out from the DNA. Here the sample spans 130,000 or so clones, roughly 88% being singletons. Looked up from germline, CDR1 is SGHVS and CDR2 is FNYEAQ. After removal of 4 bases from V and 0 bases from J, the junction contained 3 bases not matched to a gene. The CDR3 is made up of 15 amino acids.

The genes are TRBV7-6 and TRBJ2-7; 10 bases map to TRBD2. Sequencing was done on a sample of peripheral blood. The TCR sequence derives from a man aged 70 or older with active COVID-19. The CDR3 spells CASSSWTSGSYEQYF. The CDR3 coding sequence is TGTGCCAGCAGCTCCTGGACTAGCGGCTCCTACGAGCAGTACTTC.